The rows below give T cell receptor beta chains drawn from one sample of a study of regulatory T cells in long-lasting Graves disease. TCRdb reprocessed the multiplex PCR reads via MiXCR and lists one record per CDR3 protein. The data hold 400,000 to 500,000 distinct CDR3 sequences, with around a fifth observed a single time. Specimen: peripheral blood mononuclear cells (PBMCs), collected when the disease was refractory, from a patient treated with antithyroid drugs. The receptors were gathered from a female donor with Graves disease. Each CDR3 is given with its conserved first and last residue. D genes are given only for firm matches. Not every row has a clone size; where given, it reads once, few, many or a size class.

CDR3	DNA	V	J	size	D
CASSADQNTEAFF	TGTGCCAGCAGCGCGGACCAGAACACTGAAGCTTTCTTT	TRBV7-3	TRBJ1-1	-	-
CASSLGDAEAFF	TGCGCCAGCAGCTTGGGGGACGCTGAAGCTTTCTTT	TRBV5-5	TRBJ1-1	many	-
CAWVTVNTGELFF	TGTGCCTGGGTGACAGTAAACACCGGGGAGCTGTTTTTT	TRBV30	TRBJ2-2	-	-
CATSDPLAGVTEAFF	TGTGCCACCAGTGATCCCCTGGCTGGGGTTACTGAAGCTTTCTTT	TRBV24-1	TRBJ1-1	many	-
CAISEIAGPDTQYF	TGTGCCATCAGTGAGATAGCGGGACCAGATACGCAGTATTTT	TRBV10-3	TRBJ2-3	-	TRBD2
CASGPGQGQGGANVLTF	TGTGCTAGTGGCCCGGGACAGGGGCAGGGTGGGGCCAACGTCCTGACTTTC	TRBV12-5	TRBJ2-6	many	TRBD1
CASSLGAGGSYEQYF	TGTGCCAGCAGTTTAGGCGCGGGGGGTTCCTACGAGCAGTACTTC	TRBV12-3/TRBV12-4	TRBJ2-7	many	TRBD2
CAIRVSNTGELFF	TGTGCCATCAGGGTTTCGAACACCGGGGAGCTGTTTTTT	TRBV10-3	TRBJ2-2	-	-
CASSYGGEGKTQYF	TGTGCCAGCAGTTACGGGGGCGAGGGAAAGACCCAGTACTTC	TRBV6-5	TRBJ2-5	-	-
CASSIRDGSYEQYF	TGTGCCAGTAGTATAAGAGACGGATCCTACGAGCAGTACTTC	TRBV19	TRBJ2-7	-	-
CASSVRDHSYEQYF	TGTGCCAGCAGCGTCCGGGACCACTCCTACGAGCAGTACTTC	TRBV11-2	TRBJ2-7	-	-
CASSPAGSEQYF	TGTGCCAGCAGCCCCGCGGGGAGCGAGCAGTACTTC	TRBV14	TRBJ2-7	many	-
CASSDSTGQGYQPQHF	TGTGCCAGCAGTGACTCGACGGGACAGGGTTATCAGCCCCAGCATTTT	TRBV27	TRBJ1-5	many	TRBD1
CASTWTGGNEQYF	TGTGCCAGCACCTGGACAGGGGGAAACGAGCAGTACTTC	TRBV11-2	TRBJ2-7	many	TRBD1
CASTLAPNIGETQYF	TGTGCTAGTACCCTAGCGCCCAACATAGGAGAGACCCAGTACTTC	TRBV12-5	TRBJ2-5	many	-
CASSQVAWAGSSKEQYF	TGCGCCAGCAGCCAAGTCGCCTGGGCCGGGAGCAGTAAGGAGCAGTACTTC	TRBV4-1	TRBJ2-7	-	-
CASTQRGADTEAFF	TGTGCCAGCACCCAAAGGGGCGCAGACACTGAAGCTTTCTTT	TRBV3-1	TRBJ1-1	-	-
CASSFPSGSGVKNIQYF	TGTGCCAGCAGTTTCCCCAGCGGTAGTGGCGTAAAAAACATTCAGTACTTC	TRBV28	TRBJ2-4	many	-
CASSAERTGDLYEQYF	TGTGCCAGCAGCGCGGAGAGGACAGGGGACCTTTACGAGCAGTACTTC	TRBV9	TRBJ2-7	few	TRBD1
CASSLGHRETQYF	TGTGCCAGCAGCTTGGGGCACAGAGAGACCCAGTACTTC	TRBV5-6	TRBJ2-5	-	-
CSALRASGRGETQYF	TGCAGTGCTCTCCGGGCTAGCGGAAGGGGGGAGACCCAGTACTTC	TRBV20-1	TRBJ2-5	many	-
CASSQPDRSYEQYF	TGTGCCAGCAGTCAACCGGACAGATCCTACGAGCAGTACTTC	TRBV28	TRBJ2-7	many	-
CASSYSWLEGARAQYF	TGTGCCAGCAGTTACTCTTGGCTAGAGGGGGCGCGGGCCCAGTACTTC	TRBV6-2/TRBV6-3	TRBJ2-5	-	TRBD1
CSASRDPKTYEQYF	TGCAGCGCTAGCCGGGACCCGAAGACATACGAGCAGTACTTC	TRBV29-1	TRBJ2-7	-	-
CASSPPNSNQPQHF	TGTGCCAGCTCACCCCCTAATAGCAATCAGCCCCAGCATTTT	TRBV18	TRBJ1-5	-	-
CASSDSYYTEAFF	TGCGCCAGCAGCGACAGTTATTACACTGAAGCTTTCTTT	TRBV4-3	TRBJ1-1	few	-
CASSLAGPNYNEQFF	TGTGCCAGCAGTTTAGCGGGGCCTAACTACAATGAGCAGTTCTTC	TRBV27	TRBJ2-1	-	-
CASSRGQGGYGYTF	TGCGCCAGCAGTAGAGGACAGGGTGGCTATGGCTACACCTTC	TRBV4-3	TRBJ1-2	few	TRBD1
CASSPSQYLQETQYF	TGTGCCAGCAGCCCCTCCCAGTACCTTCAGGAGACCCAGTACTTC	TRBV7-8	TRBJ2-5	-	-
CASSLAQGLTEAFF	TGCGCCAGCAGCTTGGCGCAGGGGCTCACTGAAGCTTTCTTT	TRBV5-1	TRBJ1-1	few	-